Presented here are 3 T cell receptor beta chains from one specimen sequenced in a study of beta chain features in type 1 diabetes. Points from the study as a whole: TCRB CDR3 length was moderately but significantly reduced in all four CD4+ subsets of Type 1 diabetes patients.

Expressed TCRB transcripts were sequenced after all isolated RNA was converted to cDNA. Method: immunoSEQ multiplex PCR; TCRdb's copy keeps in-frame clones and lacks some. The table has hundreds of thousands of clones, over 12% seen once. What these receptors recognize is not known. The sequenced sample was naive CD4+ T cells from blood. These TCRs come from a man younger than 30 with type 1 diabetes.

This clone has just a few counts. The chain uses TRBV6-5 and TRBJ2-1; tentative D call: TRBD1 (5 bases). The germline V gene has CDR1 MNHEY and CDR2 SVGAGI. This CDR3 has 12 amino acids. Trimming removed 2 bases at V and 6 bases at J, with 5 bases between. The CDR3, as DNA: TGTGCCAGCAGTTACGACAGCAATGAGCAGTTCTTC. Its protein is CASSYDSNEQFF.

The V and J genes are TRBV5-4 and TRBJ2-7, with TRBD1 as a possible D gene (5 bases). The V gene's germline CDR1 is SGHNT and CDR2 YYREEE (reference sequence). There are 15 residues in the CDR3. Between the trimmed V and J ends, which lost 0 bases and 6 bases, there was a span of 16 bases. CDR3 in DNA: TGTGCCAGCAGCTTGGATTTTATGCAGGGAAGCGAGCAGTACTTC. It translates to CASSLDFMQGSEQYF.

V gene TRBV9 combines with J gene TRBJ1-6, with 9 bases matching TRBD1. The germline V gene has CDR1 SGDLS and CDR2 YYNGEE. Unmatched junction bases numbered 7, after V lost 5 bases and J lost 1 base. The CDR3 covers 17 residues. The CDR3, as DNA: TGTGCCAGCAGTTCGGGACAGGGCCGGTCCTATAATTCACCCCTCCACTTT. Its translation is CASSSGQGRSYNSPLHF.